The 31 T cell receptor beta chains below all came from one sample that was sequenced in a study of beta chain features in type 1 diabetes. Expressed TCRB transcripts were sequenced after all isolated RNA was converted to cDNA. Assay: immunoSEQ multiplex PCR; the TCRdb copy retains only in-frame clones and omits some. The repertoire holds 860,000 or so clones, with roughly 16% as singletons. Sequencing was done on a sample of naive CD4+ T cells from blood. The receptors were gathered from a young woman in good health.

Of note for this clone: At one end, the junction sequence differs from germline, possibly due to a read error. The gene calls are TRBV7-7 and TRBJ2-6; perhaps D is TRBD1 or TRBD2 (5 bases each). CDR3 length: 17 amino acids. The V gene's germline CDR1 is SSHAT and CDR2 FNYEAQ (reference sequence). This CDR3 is CASSLPQGVPGANVLTF. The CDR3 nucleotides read TGTGCTAGCAGCCTACCGCAGGGAGTCCCTGGGGCCAACGTCCTGACTTTC.

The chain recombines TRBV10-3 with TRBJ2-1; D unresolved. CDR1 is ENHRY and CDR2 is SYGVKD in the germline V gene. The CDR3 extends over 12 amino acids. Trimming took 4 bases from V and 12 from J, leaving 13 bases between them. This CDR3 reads CAISGYMGTQFF. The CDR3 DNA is TGTGCCATCAGTGGATATATGGGCACGCAGTTCTTC.

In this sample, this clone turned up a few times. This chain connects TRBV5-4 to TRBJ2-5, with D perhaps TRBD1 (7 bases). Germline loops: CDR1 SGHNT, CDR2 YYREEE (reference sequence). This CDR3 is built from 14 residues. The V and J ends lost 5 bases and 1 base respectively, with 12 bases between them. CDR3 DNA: TGTGCCAGCAGGGGGGGACAGAGCCAAGAGACCCAGTACTTC. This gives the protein CASRGGQSQETQYF.

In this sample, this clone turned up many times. In nucleotides, the CDR3 is TGTGCCGTTCAGGGAAACACTGAAGCTTTCTTT. This translates into CAVQGNTEAFF. The chain recombines TRBV10-3 with TRBJ1-1, with D perhaps matching TRBD1 (5 bases). The germline V gene encodes CDR1 ENHRY and CDR2 SYGVKD. This CDR3 is built from 11 residues. V was cut by 11 bases and J by 2 bases, with 9 bases left in between.

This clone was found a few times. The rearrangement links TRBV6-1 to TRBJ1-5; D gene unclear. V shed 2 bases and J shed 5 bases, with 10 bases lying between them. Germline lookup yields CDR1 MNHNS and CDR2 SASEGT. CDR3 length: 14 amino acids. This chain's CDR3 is CASSELAYDQPQHF. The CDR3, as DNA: TGTGCCAGCAGTGAACTAGCCTACGATCAGCCCCAGCATTTT.

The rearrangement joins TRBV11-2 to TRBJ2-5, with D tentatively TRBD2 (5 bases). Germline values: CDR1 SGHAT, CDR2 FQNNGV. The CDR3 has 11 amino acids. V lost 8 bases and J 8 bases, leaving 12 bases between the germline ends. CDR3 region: CASRGLGTQYF. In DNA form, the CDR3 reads TGTGCCAGCCGGGGATTAGGTACCCAGTACTTC.

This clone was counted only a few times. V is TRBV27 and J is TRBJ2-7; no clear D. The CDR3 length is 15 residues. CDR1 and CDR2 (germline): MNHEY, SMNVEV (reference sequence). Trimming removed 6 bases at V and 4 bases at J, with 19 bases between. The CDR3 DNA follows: TGTGCCAGCAGACCTCGAGTCGCCGTCGAATACGAGCAGTACTTC. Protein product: CASRPRVAVEYEQYF.

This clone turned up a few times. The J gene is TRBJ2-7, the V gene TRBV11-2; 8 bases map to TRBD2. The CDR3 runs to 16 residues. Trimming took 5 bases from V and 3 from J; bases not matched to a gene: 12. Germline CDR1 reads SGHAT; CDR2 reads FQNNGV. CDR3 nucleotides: TGTGCCAGCAGCCGAGATAGCGGGGTTTCTTTCTACGAGCAGTACTTC. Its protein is CASSRDSGVSFYEQYF.

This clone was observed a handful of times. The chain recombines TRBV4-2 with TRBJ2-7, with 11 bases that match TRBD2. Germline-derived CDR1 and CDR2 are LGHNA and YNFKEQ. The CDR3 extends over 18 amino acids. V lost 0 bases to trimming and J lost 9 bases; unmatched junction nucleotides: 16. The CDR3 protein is CASSQEVRWGLAEYVQYF. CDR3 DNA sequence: TGTGCCAGCAGCCAAGAGGTCAGGTGGGGACTAGCGGAATATGTGCAGTACTTC.

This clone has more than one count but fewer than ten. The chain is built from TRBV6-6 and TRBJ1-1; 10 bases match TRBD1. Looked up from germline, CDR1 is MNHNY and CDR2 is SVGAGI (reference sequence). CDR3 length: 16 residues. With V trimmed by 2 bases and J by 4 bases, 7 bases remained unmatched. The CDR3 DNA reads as TGTGCCAGCAGTTACCCTCCGGGACAGGGGTTCACTGAAGCTTTCTTT. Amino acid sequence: CASSYPPGQGFTEAFF.

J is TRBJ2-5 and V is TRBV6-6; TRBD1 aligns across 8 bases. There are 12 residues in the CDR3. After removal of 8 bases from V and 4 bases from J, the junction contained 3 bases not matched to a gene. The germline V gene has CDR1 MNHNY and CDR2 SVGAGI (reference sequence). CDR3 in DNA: TGTGCCAGCCGGACAGGGTCAGAGACCCAGTACTTC. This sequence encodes CASRTGSETQYF.

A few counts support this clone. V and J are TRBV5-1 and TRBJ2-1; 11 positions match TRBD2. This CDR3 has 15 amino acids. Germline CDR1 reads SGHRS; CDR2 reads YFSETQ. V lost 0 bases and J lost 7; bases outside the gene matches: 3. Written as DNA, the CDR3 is TGCGCCAGCAGCTTGGCGTTAGCGGGAGGGAATGAGCAGTTCTTC. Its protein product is CASSLALAGGNEQFF.

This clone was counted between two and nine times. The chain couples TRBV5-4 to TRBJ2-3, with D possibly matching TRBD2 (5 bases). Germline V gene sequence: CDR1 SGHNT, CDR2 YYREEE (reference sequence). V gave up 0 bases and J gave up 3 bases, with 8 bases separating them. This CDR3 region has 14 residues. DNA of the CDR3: TGTGCCAGCAGCTTGGCGGGAAGGACAGATACGCAGTATTTT. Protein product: CASSLAGRTDTQYF. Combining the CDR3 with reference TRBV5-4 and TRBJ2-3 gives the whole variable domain ETGVTQSPTHLIKTRGQQVTLRCSSQSGHNTVSWYQQALGQGPQFIFQYYREEENGRGNFPPRFSGLQFPNYSSELNVNALELDDSALYLCASSLAGRTDTQYFGPGTRLTVL.

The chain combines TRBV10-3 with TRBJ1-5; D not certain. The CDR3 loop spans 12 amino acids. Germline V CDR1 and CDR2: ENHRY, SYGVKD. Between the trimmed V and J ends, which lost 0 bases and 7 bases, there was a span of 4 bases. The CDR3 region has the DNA TGTGCCATCAGTGAGTCGATACAGCCCCAGCATTTT. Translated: CAISESIQPQHF.

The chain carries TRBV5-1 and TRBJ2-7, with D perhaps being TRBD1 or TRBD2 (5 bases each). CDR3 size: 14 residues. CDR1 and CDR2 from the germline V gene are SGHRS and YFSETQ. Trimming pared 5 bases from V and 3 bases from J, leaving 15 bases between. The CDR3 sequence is CASRLRDGFYEQYF. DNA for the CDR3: TGCGCCAGCAGATTACGGGACGGGTTCTACGAGCAGTACTTC.

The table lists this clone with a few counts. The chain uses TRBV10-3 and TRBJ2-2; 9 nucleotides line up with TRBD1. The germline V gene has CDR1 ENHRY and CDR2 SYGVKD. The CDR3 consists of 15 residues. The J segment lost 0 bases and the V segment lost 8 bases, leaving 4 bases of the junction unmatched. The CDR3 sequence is CAISQGAANTGELFF. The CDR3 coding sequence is TGTGCCATCTCACAGGGGGCGGCGAACACCGGGGAGCTGTTTTTT.

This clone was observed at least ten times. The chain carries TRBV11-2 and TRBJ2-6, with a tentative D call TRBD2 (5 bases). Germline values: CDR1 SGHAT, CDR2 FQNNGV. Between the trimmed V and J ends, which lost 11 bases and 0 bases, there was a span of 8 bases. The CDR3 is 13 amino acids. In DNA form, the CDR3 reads TGTGCCTCAGGACTCTCTGGGGCCAACGTCCTGACTTTC. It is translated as CASGLSGANVLTF.

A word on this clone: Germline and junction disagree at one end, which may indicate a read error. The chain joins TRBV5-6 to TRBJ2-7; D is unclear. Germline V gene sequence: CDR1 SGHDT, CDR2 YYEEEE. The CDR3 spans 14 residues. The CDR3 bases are TGTGCCAGCAGCTTGGAAGGGTGGCGGATTCGTGCAAACTTC. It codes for CASSLEGWRIRANF.

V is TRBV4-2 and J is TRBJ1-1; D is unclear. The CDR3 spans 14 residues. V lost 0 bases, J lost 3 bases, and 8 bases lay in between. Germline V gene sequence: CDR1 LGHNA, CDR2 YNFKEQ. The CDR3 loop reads CASSQEAADTEAFF. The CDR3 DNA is TGTGCCAGCAGCCAAGAGGCCGCGGACACTGAAGCTTTCTTT.

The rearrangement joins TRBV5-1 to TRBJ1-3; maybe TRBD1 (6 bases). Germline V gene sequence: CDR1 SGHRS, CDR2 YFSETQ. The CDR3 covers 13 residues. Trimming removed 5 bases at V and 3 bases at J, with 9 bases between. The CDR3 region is CASSRDIGNTIYF. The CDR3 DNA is TGCGCCAGCAGTCGGGACATTGGAAACACCATATATTTT.

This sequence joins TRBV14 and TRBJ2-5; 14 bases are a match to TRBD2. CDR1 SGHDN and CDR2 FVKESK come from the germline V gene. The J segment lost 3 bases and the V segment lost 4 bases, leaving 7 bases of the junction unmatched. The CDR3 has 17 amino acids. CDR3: CASSPPGGLAGEETQYF. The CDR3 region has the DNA TGTGCCAGCAGCCCCCCGGGGGGACTAGCGGGAGAAGAGACCCAGTACTTC.

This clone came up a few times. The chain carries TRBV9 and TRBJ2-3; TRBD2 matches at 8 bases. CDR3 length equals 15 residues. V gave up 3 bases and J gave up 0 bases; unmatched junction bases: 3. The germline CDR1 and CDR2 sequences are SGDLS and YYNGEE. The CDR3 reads CASSAGGPSTDTQYF. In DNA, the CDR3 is TGTGCCAGCAGCGCGGGAGGGCCTAGCACAGATACGCAGTATTTT.

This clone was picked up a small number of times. This CDR3 is CARILGTGKSAQPQHF. CDR3 sequence (DNA): TGTGCCAGGATTCTCGGGACAGGGAAGTCCGCTCAGCCCCAGCATTTT. The rearrangement uses TRBV7-6 and TRBJ1-5; 9 positions match TRBD1. Per germline, CDR1 SGHVS and CDR2 FNYEAQ. V trimming: 9 bases; J trimming: 6 bases; junction bases outside the gene matches: 15. CDR3 length: 16 amino acids. Combining the CDR3 with reference TRBV7-6 and TRBJ1-5 gives the whole variable domain GAGVSQSPRYKVTKRGQDVALRCDPISGHVSLYWYRQALGQGPEFLTYFNYEAQQDKSGLPNDRFSAERPEGSISTLTIQRTEQRDSAMYRCARILGTGKSAQPQHFGDGTRLSIL.

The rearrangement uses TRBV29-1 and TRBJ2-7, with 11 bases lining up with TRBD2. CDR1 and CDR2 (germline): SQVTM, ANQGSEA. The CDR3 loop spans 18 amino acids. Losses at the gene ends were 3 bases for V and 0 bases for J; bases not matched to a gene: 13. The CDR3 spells CSVEKLAGESKGSYEQYF. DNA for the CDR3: TGCAGCGTTGAGAAACTAGCGGGAGAGTCCAAGGGCTCCTACGAGCAGTACTTC.

In DNA, the CDR3 is TGTGCCAGCACCGCGGGTTCCTCCTACAATGAGCAGTTCTTC. Translation: CASTAGSSYNEQFF. The genes are TRBV6-5 and TRBJ2-1, with a tentative D call TRBD2 (5 bases). The V gene's germline CDR1 is MNHEY and CDR2 SVGAGI. The CDR3 is made up of 14 amino acids. V was cut by 7 bases and J by 0 bases, with 10 bases left in between.

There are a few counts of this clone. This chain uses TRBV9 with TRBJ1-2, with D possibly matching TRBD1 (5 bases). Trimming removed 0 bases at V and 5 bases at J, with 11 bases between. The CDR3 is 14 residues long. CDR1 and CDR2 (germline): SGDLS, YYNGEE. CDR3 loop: CASSVAHQGYGYTF. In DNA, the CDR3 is TGTGCCAGCAGCGTAGCTCATCAGGGATATGGCTACACCTTC.

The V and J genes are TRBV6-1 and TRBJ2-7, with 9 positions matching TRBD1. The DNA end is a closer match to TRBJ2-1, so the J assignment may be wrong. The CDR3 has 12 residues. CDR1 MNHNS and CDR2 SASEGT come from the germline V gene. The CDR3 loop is CASGDRVGEQFF. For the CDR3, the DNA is TGTGCCAGCGGGGACAGGGTCGGGGAGCAGTTCTTC.

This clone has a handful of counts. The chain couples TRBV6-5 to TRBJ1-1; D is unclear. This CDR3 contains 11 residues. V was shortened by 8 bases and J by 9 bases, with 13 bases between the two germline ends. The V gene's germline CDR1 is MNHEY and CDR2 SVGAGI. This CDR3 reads CASQLLSQAFF. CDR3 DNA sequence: TGTGCCAGCCAACTTCTTTCTCAAGCTTTCTTT.

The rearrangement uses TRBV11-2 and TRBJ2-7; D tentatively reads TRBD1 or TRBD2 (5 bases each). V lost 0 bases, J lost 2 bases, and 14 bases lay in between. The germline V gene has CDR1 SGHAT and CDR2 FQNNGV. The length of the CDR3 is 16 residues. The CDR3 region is CASSLERQRRTYEQYF. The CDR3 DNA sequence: TGTGCCAGCAGCTTAGAGAGACAGCGGCGCACCTACGAGCAGTACTTC.

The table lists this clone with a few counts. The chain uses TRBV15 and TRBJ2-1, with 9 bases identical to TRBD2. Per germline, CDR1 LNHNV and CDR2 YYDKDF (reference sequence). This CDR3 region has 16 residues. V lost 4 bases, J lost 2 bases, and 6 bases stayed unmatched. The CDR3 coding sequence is TGTGCCACCAGCACCTTAGCGGGAGTCCCCTACAATGAGCAGTTCTTC. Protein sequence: CATSTLAGVPYNEQFF.

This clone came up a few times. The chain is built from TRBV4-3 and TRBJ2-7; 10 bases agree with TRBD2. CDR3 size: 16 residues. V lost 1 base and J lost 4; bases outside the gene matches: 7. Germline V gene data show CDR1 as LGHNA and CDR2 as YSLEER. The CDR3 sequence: CASSQGTAGGPYEQYF. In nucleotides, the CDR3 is TGCGCCAGCAGCCAAGGGACAGCGGGAGGGCCGTACGAGCAGTACTTC.